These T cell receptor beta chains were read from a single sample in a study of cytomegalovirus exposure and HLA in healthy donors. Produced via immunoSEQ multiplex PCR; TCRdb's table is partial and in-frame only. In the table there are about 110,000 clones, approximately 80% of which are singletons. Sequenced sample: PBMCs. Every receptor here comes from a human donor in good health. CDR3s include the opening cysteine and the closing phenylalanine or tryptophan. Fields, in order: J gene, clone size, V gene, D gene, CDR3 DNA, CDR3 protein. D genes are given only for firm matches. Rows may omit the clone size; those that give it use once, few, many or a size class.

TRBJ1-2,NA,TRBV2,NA,TGTGCCAGCAGTGTTGACGAACGCGGCGGCTACACCTTC,CASSVDERGGYTF
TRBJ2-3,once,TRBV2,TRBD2,TGTGCCAGCAGCCCCCTGGCGGGAGAAAATACGCAGTATTTT,CASSPLAGENTQYF
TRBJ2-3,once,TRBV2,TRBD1,TGTGCCAGCAGGGAGGGACAGGGGCGGGGCACAGATACGCAGTATTTT,CASREGQGRGTDTQYF
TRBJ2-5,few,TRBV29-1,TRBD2,TGCAGCGTTGAGAGACTGGGGGGGTACCAAGAGACCCAGTACTTC,CSVERLGGYQETQYF
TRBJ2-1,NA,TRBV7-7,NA,TGTGCCAGCAGCCCCTTAGGGGGAGGGAATGAGCAGTTCTTC,CASSPLGGGNEQFF
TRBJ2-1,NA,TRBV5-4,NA,TGTGCCAGCAGCTTGGACTTCAACCCGGGGAATGAGCAGTTCTTC,CASSLDFNPGNEQFF
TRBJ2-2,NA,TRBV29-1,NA,TGCAGCGTTGGCAGGGGAGACACCGGGGAGCTGTTTTTT,CSVGRGDTGELFF
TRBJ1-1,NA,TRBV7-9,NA,TGTGCCAGCAGCCCCCGGGAGGGGAGGGCGAACACTGAAGCTTTCTTT,CASSPREGRANTEAFF
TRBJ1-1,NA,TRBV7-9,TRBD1,TGTGCCAGCAGCCCGACAGGGTTGAACACTGAAGCTTTCTTT,CASSPTGLNTEAFF
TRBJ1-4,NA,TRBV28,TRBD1,TGTGCCAGCAGGTCAGGGGGGACAGGTGAAAAACTGTTTTTT,CASRSGGTGEKLFF
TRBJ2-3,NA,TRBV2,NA,TGTGCCAGCAGGAGGGACAAATTAAATACGCAGTATTTT,CASRRDKLNTQYF
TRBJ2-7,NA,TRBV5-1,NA,TGCGCCCGTCTCGGGACTTGGGATTACGAGCAGTACTTC,CARLGTWDYEQYF
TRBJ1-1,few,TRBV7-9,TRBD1,TGTGCCAGCAGCCCCGGGACAGGGGGGAACACTGAAGCTTTCTTT,CASSPGTGGNTEAFF
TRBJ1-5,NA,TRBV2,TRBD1,TGTGCCACCACAGGGGGCAGGAATCAGCCCCAGCATTTT,CATTGGRNQPQHF
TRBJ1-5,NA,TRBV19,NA,TGTGCCAGTAGTCGTGCACCGGGATATCAGCCCCAGCATTTT,CASSRAPGYQPQHF
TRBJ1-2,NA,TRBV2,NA,TGTGCCAGCAGTGAAGACCAGGGCAGTGGCTACACCTTC,CASSEDQGSGYTF
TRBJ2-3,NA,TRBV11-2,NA,TGTGCCAGCAGCTTAGGAAGCGGCAGCACAGATACGCAGTATTTT,CASSLGSGSTDTQYF
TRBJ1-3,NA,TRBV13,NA,TGTGCCAGCAGCTTATCAGGGTGGAGGGGAGGGCGTCGTTCCGGAAACACCATATATTTT,CASSLSGWRGGRRSGNTIYF
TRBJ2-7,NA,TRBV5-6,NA,TGTGCCAGCAGCTTCTACAGGGTTGCCTCTCAGCAGTACTTC,CASSFYRVASQQYF
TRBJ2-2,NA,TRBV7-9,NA,TGTGCCAGCAGCTTAGGAGGGACCGGGGAGCTGTTTTTT,CASSLGGTGELFF
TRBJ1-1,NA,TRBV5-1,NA,TGCGCCAGCAGCTTCAACAGGGCCCCGTACACTGAAGCTTTCTTT,CASSFNRAPYTEAFF
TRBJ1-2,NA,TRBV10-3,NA,TGTGCCATCAGCATGGGGGGTTCCAACTATGGCTACACCTTC,CAISMGGSNYGYTF
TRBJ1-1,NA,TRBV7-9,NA,TGTGCCAGCAGGCGGGCAGATAACACTGAAGCTTTCTTT,CASRRADNTEAFF
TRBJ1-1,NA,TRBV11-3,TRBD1,TGTGCCAGCAGCTTAGGGGCCGGGACAGGGGCTTTCTTT,CASSLGAGTGAFF
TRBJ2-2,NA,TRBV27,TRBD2,TGTGCCAGCAGTTTACCCCCCGGACTAGCGGGAGATACCGGGGAGCTGTTTTTT,CASSLPPGLAGDTGELFF
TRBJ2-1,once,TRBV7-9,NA,TGTGCCAGCACCCTCCCCCTCCTGAATGAGCAGTTCTTC,CASTLPLLNEQFF
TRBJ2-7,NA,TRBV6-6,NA,TGTGCCAGCAGGGATGAGGGAGGCGGCTACGAGCAGTACTTC,CASRDEGGGYEQYF
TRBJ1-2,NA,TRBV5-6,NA,TGTGCCAGCAGCCGGTGGAACTATGGCTACACCTTC,CASSRWNYGYTF
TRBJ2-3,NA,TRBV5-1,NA,TGCGCCAGCAGCTTGGGAGCGGAGACCCCCACAGATACGCAGTATTTT,CASSLGAETPTDTQYF
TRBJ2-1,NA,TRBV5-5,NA,TGTGCCAGCAGCTCGACTACAAATGAGCAGTTCTTC,CASSSTTNEQFF
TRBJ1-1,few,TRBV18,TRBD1,TGTGCCAGCTCACGGCTACAGGGGGTCACTGAAGCTTTCTTT,CASSRLQGVTEAFF
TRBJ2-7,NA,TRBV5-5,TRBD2,TGTGCCAGCAGCCCGACTCCGGGACTAGCGGGGCCCTACGAGCAGTACTTC,CASSPTPGLAGPYEQYF
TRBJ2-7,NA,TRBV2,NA,TGTGCCAGCAGACCCGGGATCGCCGCCCCCTACGAGCAGTACTTC,CASRPGIAAPYEQYF
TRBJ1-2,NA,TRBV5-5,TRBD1,TGTGCCAGCAGCTTGATTCCGGGACAGGGGGCGAACTTTCTAGACTATGGCTACACCTTC,CASSLIPGQGANFLDYGYTF
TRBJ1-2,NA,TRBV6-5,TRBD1,TGTGCCAGCAGATCCCCCGGGACAGGGGGCCGGGGCTACACCTTC,CASRSPGTGGRGYTF
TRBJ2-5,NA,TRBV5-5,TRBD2,TGTGCCAGCAGCCTTCTCTCCGTAGCGGGGGGGGAGACCCAGTACTTC,CASSLLSVAGGETQYF
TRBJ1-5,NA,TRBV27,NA,TGTGCCAGCAGTTCCTGGGCCGCACTTGGGCCCCAGCATTTT,CASSSWAALGPQHF
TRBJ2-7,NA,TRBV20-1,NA,TGCAGTGCTAAGACAGTATACGAGCAGTACTTC,CSAKTVYEQYF
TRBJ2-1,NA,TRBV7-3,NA,TGTGCCAGCAGCTTTAACGGGGACAATGAGCAGTTCTTC,CASSFNGDNEQFF
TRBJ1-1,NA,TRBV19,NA,TGTGCCAGTTCTCCGGGGGGGTGGAACACTGAAGCTTTCTTT,CASSPGGWNTEAFF
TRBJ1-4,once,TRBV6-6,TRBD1,TGTGCCAGCAGTAACAGGGGGTCGAATGAAAAACTGTTTTTT,CASSNRGSNEKLFF
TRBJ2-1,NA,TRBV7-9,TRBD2,TGTGCCAGCAGCTCACAGCGGGGCTCCTACAATGAGCAGTTCTTC,CASSSQRGSYNEQFF
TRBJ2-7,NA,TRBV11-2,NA,TGTGCCAGCAGCTTAGACCCCTATCCGGGGATCTCAGGGGAGTACGAGCAGTACTTC,CASSLDPYPGISGEYEQYF
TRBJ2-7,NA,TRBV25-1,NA,TGTGCCAGCAGTGAAACAGGAGGGACCTACGAGCAGTACTTC,CASSETGGTYEQYF
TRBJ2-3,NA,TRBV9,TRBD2,TGTGCCAGCAGCGCCCGCGGACTAGCGGAGGGCACAGATACGCAGTATTTT,CASSARGLAEGTDTQYF
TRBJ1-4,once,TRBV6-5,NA,TGTGCCAGCAGTTACTCGATAGCAGGGGAAAAACTGTTTTTT,CASSYSIAGEKLFF
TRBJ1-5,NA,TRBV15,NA,TGTGCCACCAGTCCGCGCAGGGACTATCAGCCCCAGCATTTT,CATSPRRDYQPQHF
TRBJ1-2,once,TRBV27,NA,TGTGCCAGCAGTCGGGGGAGGACTTATGGCTACACCTTC,CASSRGRTYGYTF
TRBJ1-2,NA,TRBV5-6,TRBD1,TGTGCCAGCAGCGGGACAGGGGTTAACTATGGCTACACCTTC,CASSGTGVNYGYTF
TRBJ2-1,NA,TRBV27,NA,TGTGCCAGCAGTTTTCGAGGGAATGGTGAGCAGTTCTTC,CASSFRGNGEQFF